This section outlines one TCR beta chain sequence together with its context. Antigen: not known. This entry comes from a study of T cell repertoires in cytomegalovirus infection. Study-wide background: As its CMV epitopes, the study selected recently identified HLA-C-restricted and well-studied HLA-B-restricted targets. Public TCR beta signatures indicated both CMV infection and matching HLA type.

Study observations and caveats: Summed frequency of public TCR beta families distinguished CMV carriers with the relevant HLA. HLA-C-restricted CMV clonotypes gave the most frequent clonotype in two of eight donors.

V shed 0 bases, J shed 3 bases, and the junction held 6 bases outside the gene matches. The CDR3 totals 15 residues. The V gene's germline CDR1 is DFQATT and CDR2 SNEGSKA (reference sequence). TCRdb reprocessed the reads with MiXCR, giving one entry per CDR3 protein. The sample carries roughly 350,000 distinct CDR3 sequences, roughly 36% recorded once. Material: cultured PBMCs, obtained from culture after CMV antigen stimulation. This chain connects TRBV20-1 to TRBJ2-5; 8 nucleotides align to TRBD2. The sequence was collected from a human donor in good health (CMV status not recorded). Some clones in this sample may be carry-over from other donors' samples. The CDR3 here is CSARDILAAEETQYF. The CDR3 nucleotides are TGCAGTGCTAGAGATATACTAGCGGCGGAAGAGACCCAGTACTTC.